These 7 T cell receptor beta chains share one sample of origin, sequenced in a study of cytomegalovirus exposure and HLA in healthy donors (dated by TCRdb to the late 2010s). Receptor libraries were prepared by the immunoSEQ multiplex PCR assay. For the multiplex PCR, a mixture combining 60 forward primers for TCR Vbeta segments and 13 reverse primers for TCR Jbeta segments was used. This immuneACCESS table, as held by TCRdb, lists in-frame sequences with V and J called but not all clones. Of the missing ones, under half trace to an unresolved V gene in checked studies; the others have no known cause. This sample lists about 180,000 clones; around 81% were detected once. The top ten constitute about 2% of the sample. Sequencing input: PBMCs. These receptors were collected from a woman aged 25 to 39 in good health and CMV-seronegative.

The CDR3 protein is CASSFPYGAEDGYTF. The CDR3 DNA follows: TGTGCCAGCTCATTCCCCTACGGAGCAGAGGATGGCTACACCTTC. The rearrangement links TRBV18 to TRBJ1-2, with no clear D. CDR1 is KGHSH and CDR2 is LQKENI in the germline V gene. The ends were cut back, 5 bases at V and 6 bases at J, with 19 bases in the middle. The CDR3 covers 15 residues.

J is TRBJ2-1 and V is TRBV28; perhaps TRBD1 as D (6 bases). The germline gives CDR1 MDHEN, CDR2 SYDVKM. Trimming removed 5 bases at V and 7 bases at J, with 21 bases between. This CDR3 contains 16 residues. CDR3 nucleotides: TGTGCCAGCAGTAAACAAACAGGGCTCGACAGGAATGAGCAGTTCTTC. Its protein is CASSKQTGLDRNEQFF.

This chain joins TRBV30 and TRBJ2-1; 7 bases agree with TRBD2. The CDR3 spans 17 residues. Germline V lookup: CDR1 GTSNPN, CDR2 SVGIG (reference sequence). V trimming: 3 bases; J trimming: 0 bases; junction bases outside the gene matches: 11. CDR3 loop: CAWRSPIAGSSYNEQFF. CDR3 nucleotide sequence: TGTGCCTGGAGATCCCCGATAGCGGGTAGCTCCTACAATGAGCAGTTCTTC. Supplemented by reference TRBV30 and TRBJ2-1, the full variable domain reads SQTIHQWPATLVQPVGSPLSLECTVEGTSNPNLYWYRQAAGRGLQLLFYSVGIGQISSEVPQNLSASRPQDRQFILSSKKLLLSDSGFYLCAWRSPIAGSSYNEQFFGPGTRLTVL.

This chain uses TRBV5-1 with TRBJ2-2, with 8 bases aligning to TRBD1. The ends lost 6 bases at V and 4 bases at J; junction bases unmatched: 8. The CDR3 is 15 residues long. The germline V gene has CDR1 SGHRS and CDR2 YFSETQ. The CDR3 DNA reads TGCGCCAGCACTTCGGGACAGGACCTCACCGGGGAGCTGTTTTTT. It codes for CASTSGQDLTGELFF.

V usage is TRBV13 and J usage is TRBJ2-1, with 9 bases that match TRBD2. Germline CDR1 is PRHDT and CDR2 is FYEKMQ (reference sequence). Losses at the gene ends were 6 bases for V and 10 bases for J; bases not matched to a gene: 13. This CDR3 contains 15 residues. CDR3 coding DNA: TGTGCCAGCAGTCTTCTGGCGGGAGGGCCGTCCGAGCAGTTCTTC. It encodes CASSLLAGGPSEQFF.

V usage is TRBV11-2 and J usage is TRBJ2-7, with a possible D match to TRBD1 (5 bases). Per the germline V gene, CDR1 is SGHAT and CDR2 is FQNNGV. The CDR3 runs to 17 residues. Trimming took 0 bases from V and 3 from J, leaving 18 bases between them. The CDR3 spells CASSLESEGAGYYEQYF. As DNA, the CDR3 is TGTGCCAGCAGCTTAGAGTCCGAAGGGGCAGGCTACTACGAGCAGTACTTC.

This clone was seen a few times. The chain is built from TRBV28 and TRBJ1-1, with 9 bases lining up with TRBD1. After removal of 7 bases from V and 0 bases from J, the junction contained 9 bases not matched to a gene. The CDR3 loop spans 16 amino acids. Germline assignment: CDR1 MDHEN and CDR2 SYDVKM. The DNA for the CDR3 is TGTGCCAGCATTGGGGACAGGGTGAAAATGAACACTGAAGCTTTCTTT. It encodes CASIGDRVKMNTEAFF. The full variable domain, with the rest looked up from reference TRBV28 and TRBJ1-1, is DVKVTQSSRYLVKRTGEKVFLECVQDMDHENMFWYRQDPGLGLRLIYFSYDVKMKEKGDIPEGYSVSREKKERFSLILESASTNQTSMYLCASIGDRVKMNTEAFFGQGTRLTVV.